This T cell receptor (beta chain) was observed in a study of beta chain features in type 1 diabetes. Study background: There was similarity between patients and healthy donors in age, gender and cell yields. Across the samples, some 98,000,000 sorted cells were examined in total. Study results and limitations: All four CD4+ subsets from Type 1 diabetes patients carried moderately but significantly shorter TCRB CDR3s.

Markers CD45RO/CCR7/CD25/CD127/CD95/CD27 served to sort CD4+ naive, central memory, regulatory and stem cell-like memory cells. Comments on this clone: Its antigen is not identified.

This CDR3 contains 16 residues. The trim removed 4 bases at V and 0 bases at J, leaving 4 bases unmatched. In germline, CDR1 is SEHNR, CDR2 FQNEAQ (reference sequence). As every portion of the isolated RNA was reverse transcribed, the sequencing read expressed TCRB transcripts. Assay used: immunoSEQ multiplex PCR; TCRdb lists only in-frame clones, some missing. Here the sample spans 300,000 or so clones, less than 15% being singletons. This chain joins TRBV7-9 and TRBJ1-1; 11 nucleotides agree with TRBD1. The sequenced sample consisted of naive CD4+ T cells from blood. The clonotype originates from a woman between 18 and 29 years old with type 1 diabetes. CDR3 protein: CASSSWDRGMNTEAFF. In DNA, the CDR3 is TGTGCCAGCAGCTCCTGGGACAGGGGGATGAACACTGAAGCTTTCTTT.